The clone carrying this TCR beta chain has a single count. The antigen remains undetermined. The sample belongs to a study of T cell responses to AZD1222 COVID-19 vaccine. Trimming removed 4 bases from V and 5 bases from J; junction bases left unmatched: 1. This CDR3 is built from 14 residues. Germline CDR1 is SGDLS and CDR2 is YYNGEE. Study results and limitations: Recipients of two AZD1222 doses showed rising Spike-specific TCR breadth and depth. Reportedly, nearly half of unique spike TCRs recognized epitopes outside B.1.351/B.1.1.7 mutations. There were repertoire samples only from the period after the peak T cell response. White British people made up most donors, females outnumbered males, and clonal diversity was possibly underestimated.

The table came from immunoSEQ multiplex PCR; TCRdb's copy has only in-frame clones and leaves some out. The data show some 94,000 clones, about 92% seen once. J is TRBJ1-6 and V is TRBV9; 9 nucleotides agree with TRBD1. This receptor was obtained from an adult in good health. The input for sequencing was peripheral blood, taken on day 0 of AZD1222 vaccination. CDR3 sequence (DNA): TGTGCCAGCAGCAGGACAGGGGATAATTCACCCCTCCACTTT. This codes for CASSRTGDNSPLHF. The variable domain in full, completed from reference TRBV9 and TRBJ1-6, reads DSGVTQTPKHLITATGQRVTLRCSPRSGDLSVYWYQQSLDQGLQFLIQYYNGEERAKGNILERFSAQQFPDLHSELNLSSLELGDSALYFCASSRTGDNSPLHFGNGTRLTVT.